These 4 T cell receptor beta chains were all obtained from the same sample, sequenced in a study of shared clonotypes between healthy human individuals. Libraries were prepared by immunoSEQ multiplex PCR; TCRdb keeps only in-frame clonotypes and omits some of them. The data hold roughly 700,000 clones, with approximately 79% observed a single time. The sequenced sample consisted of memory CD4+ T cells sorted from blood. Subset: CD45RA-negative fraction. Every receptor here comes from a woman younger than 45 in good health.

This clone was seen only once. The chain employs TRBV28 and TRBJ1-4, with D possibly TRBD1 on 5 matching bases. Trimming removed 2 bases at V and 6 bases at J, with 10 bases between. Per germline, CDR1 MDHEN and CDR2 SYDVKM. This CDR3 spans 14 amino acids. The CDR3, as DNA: TGTGCCAGCAGTTTAGGGGTGGGGCATGAAAAACTGTTTTTT. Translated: CASSLGVGHEKLFF.

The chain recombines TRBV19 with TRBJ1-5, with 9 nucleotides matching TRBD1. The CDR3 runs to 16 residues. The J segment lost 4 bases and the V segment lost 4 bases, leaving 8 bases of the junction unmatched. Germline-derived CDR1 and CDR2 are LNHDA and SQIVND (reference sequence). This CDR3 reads CASSRPETGGNQPQHF. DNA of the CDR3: TGTGCCAGTAGTAGGCCGGAGACAGGGGGGAATCAGCCCCAGCATTTT.

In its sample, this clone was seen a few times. The CDR3 DNA reads TGTGCCAGCAGTCCATACGATGGGGGCACTGAAGCTTTCTTT. Translating it yields CASSPYDGGTEAFF. The chain uses TRBV27 and TRBJ1-1; D perhaps matches TRBD1 (5 bases). Germline V CDR1 and CDR2: MNHEY, SMNVEV (reference sequence). The CDR3 is 14 amino acids. V lost 5 bases and J lost 4, with 14 bases in between.

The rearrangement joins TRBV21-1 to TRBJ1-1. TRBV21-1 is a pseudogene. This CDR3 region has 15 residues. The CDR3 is CASSKSARLNTEAFF. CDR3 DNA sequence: TGTGCCAGCAGCAAATCGGCCAGATTGAACACTGAAGCTTTCTTT.